The next 14 T cell receptor beta chains were all read from a single sample in a study of cytomegalovirus exposure and HLA in healthy donors. Researchers ran the PCR with 60 Vbeta and 13 Jbeta primers. The repertoire was sequenced with immunoSEQ multiplex PCR; TCRdb's copy has only in-frame clones and lacks some. The sample yields roughly 160,000 clones, about three quarters seen once. Sequencing input: PBMCs. The origin of the receptors is a man in his fifties in good health and CMV-seropositive.

This rearrangement joins TRBV2 to TRBJ2-7, with TRBD1 as a possible D gene (6 bases). Germline values: CDR1 SNHLY, CDR2 FYNNEI. This CDR3 has 12 amino acids. Trimming cost V 4 bases and J 4 bases, with 8 bases left between them. This CDR3 reads CASSVQGYEQYV. In nucleotides, the CDR3 is TGTGCCAGCAGTGTACAGGGTTACGAGCAGTACGTC.

This clone was counted a few times. Within the sample, other DNA sequences also encode this same CDR3. This chain connects TRBV11-2 to TRBJ1-1; TRBD1 agrees at 8 bases. The CDR3 is 19 amino acids. V lost 1 base and J lost 2; bases outside the gene matches: 15. The germline V gene has CDR1 SGHAT and CDR2 FQNNGV. The CDR3 nucleotides read TGTGCCAGCAGCTTAGGACAGGGGAAGAACTATCGAAAAAACACTGAAGCTTTCTTT. Amino acid sequence: CASSLGQGKNYRKNTEAFF.

This chain links TRBV7-7 with TRBJ1-2; D may be TRBD1 (6 bases). Trimming left V 5 bases short and J 10 bases short, with 11 bases between. The CDR3 consists of 11 residues. The V gene's germline CDR1 is SSHAT and CDR2 FNYEAQ (reference sequence). The CDR3 spells CASSPGTLYTF. The CDR3 nucleotides read TGTGCCAGCAGCCCGGGGACACTCTACACCTTC.

This chain joins TRBV15 and TRBJ1-4; D might be TRBD1 (5 bases). Trimming removed 1 base at V and 3 bases at J, with 6 bases between. CDR1 is LNHNV and CDR2 is YYDKDF in the germline V gene (reference sequence). CDR3 length: 14 amino acids. The DNA for the CDR3 is TGTGCCACCAGCAGAGGACAGCCTAATGAAAAACTGTTTTTT. Translation gives CATSRGQPNEKLFF. The variable domain in full, completed from reference TRBV15 and TRBJ1-4, reads DAMVIQNPRYQVTQFGKPVTLSCSQTLNHNVMYWYQQKSSQAPKLLFHYYDKDFNNEADTPDNFQSRRPNTSFCFLDIRSPGLGDTAMYLCATSRGQPNEKLFFGSGTQLSVL.

The chain has TRBV4-3 and TRBJ2-1, with 11 bases matching TRBD2. This CDR3 comprises 17 residues. With 0 bases clipped from V and 10 bases from J, the junction kept 11 bases outside the gene matches. Germline V CDR1 and CDR2: LGHNA, YSLEER. CDR3 amino acids: CASSQDPASGGPGEQFF. In DNA form, the CDR3 reads TGCGCCAGCAGCCAAGATCCTGCTAGCGGGGGGCCGGGGGAGCAGTTCTTC.

This clone was found once. One junction end does not reproduce the germline sequence, and a read error may be involved. The gene calls are TRBV7-9 and TRBJ1-2; a weak D match, TRBD1 (5 bases). CDR1 SEHNR and CDR2 FQNEAQ come from the germline V gene (reference sequence). The CDR3 covers 12 residues. Here the CDR3 DNA reads TGTTCCAGCAGCTCGTGGGGGGGTGGCTACACCTTC. It codes for CSSSSWGGGYTF.

The V gene is TRBV6-6, the J gene TRBJ1-2; TRBD1 matches 8 bases. Per germline, CDR1 MNHNY and CDR2 SVGAGI (reference sequence). J was trimmed by 0 bases and V by 6 bases; bases with no gene match: 9. This CDR3 contains 16 residues. CDR3: CASSQSRTGTNYGYTF. The CDR3 DNA follows: TGTGCCAGCAGCCAATCCCGGACAGGGACTAACTATGGCTACACCTTC.

The chain combines TRBV11-2 with TRBJ2-5; possible D gene TRBD2, 5 bases. This CDR3 region has 14 residues. Germline CDR1 and CDR2: SGHAT and FQNNGV. The ends were cut back, 1 base at V and 8 bases at J, with 14 bases in the middle. CDR3 sequence reads: CASSLAQLGGTQYF. CDR3 coding DNA: TGTGCCAGCAGCTTAGCTCAGTTAGGAGGAACCCAGTACTTC. Filled out from reference TRBV11-2 and TRBJ2-5, the complete variable domain reads EAGVAQSPRYKIIEKRQSVAFWCNPISGHATLYWYQQILGQGPKLLIQFQNNGVVDDSQLPKDRFSAERLKGVDSTLKIQPAKLEDSAVYLCASSLAQLGGTQYFGPGTRLLVL.

The V gene is TRBV7-8, the J gene TRBJ1-5; 8 bases map to TRBD1. Germline CDR1 SGHVS, CDR2 FQNEAQ. The CDR3 consists of 16 residues. J was trimmed by 4 bases and V by 5 bases; bases with no gene match: 10. The CDR3 region is CASSMTGAGWNQPQHF. CDR3 in DNA: TGTGCCAGCAGCATGACAGGGGCGGGGTGGAATCAGCCCCAGCATTTT.

The J gene is TRBJ2-1, the V gene TRBV18; tentative D call: TRBD1 (5 bases). The length of the CDR3 is 14 residues. The germline V gene has CDR1 KGHSH and CDR2 LQKENI. The ends were cut back, 3 bases at V and 6 bases at J, with 12 bases in the middle. In DNA, the CDR3 is TGTGCCAGCTCACCGAGCCGACAGTCCAATGAGCAGTTCTTC. The encoded protein is CASSPSRQSNEQFF.

This clone is judged medium-sized (0.01 to 0.1%). The CDR3: CASSPPDRGSYEQYF. The CDR3 DNA follows: TGTGCCAGCTCACCACCGGACAGGGGGAGCTACGAGCAGTACTTC. This chain connects TRBV18 to TRBJ2-7, with 10 nucleotides matching TRBD1. The germline V gene encodes CDR1 KGHSH and CDR2 LQKENI. The CDR3 consists of 15 residues. V shed 0 bases and J 3 bases; nucleotides not matched to a gene: 2.

This rearrangement joins TRBV27 to TRBJ2-5; weak D call: TRBD2 (5 bases). CDR1 and CDR2 (germline): MNHEY, SMNVEV (reference sequence). The CDR3 spans 13 residues. Deletions cut 6 bases from V and 1 base from J, with 9 bases between. CDR3 sequence reads: CASRLGLQETQYF. For the CDR3, the DNA is TGTGCCAGCAGACTAGGGCTCCAAGAGACCCAGTACTTC.

The chain employs TRBV6-5 and TRBJ1-2, with D uncertain. CDR3 length: 14 amino acids. Looked up from germline, CDR1 is MNHEY and CDR2 is SVGAGI. The V and J ends lost 0 bases and 4 bases respectively, with 9 bases between them. This chain's CDR3 is CASSYSRGSYGYTF. The CDR3 DNA follows: TGTGCCAGCAGTTACTCCCGGGGTAGCTATGGCTACACCTTC.

CDR3 bases: TGTGCCAGCAGCTCCGATGAGACAGGTCCCACCGGGGAGCTGTTTTTT. Translating gives CASSSDETGPTGELFF. This chain connects TRBV7-9 to TRBJ2-2; the D gene is possibly TRBD1 (6 bases). The CDR3 extends over 16 amino acids. CDR1 is SEHNR, CDR2 FQNEAQ, per germline (reference sequence). V was clipped by 4 bases and J by 4 bases, with 16 bases between them.